A selection of T cell receptor beta chains follows, all from one sample in a study of blood T cells in healthy people across ages. TCRdb re-analysed the 5' RACE reads in MiXCR, keeping a single row per CDR3 protein. The sample lists about 1.7 million distinct CDR3 sequences; about 28% were seen once. Sequenced sample: blood. Receptors were obtained from a woman aged 25 to 39 in good health. The CDR3 runs from the conserved cysteine through the conserved F or W. Fields, in order: clone size, V gene, D gene, J gene, CDR3 DNA, CDR3 protein. The D gene is left open where the match is weak. Clone size is stated in some rows and not others, as once, few, many or a class when expanded.

>few|TRBV6-5|NA|TRBJ1-2
TGTGCCAGCAGTTCATCGGGACCTAACTATGGCTACACCTTC
CASSSSGPNYGYTF
>NA|TRBV7-2|NA|TRBJ2-5
TGTGTCAGCAGCTTAGCGGCTATAACGGGACGGGTACAAGAGACCCAGTACTTC
CVSSLAAITGRVQETQYF
>few|TRBV6-5|NA|TRBJ1-4
TGTGCCAGCAGACGGGCCTCGAATGAAAAACTGTTTTTT
CASRRASNEKLFF
>few|TRBV6-2/TRBV6-3|TRBD1|TRBJ1-5
TGTGCCAGCAGTTCCACCGAACTGGACAGGTCCAGGGGTCAGCCCCAGCATTTT
CASSSTELDRSRGQPQHF
>NA|TRBV3-1|TRBD1|TRBJ2-7
TGTGCCTGCAGCCAGGGGACAGGGTCCTCCTACGAGCAGTACTTC
CACSQGTGSSYEQYF
>many|TRBV6-7|TRBD2|TRBJ2-7
TGTGCCAGCAGTTACCCCCCCTCTAGCGGCGGATCCTACGAGCAGTACTTC
CASSYPPSSGGSYEQYF
>many|TRBV5-1|TRBD1|TRBJ2-7
TGCGCCAGCAGTCCGACAGGGATAACCTACGAGCAGTACTTC
CASSPTGITYEQYF
>many|TRBV3-1|NA|TRBJ2-7
TGTGCCAGCAGCCAGGGGGACCTTCCACCCGAGCAGTACTTC
CASSQGDLPPEQYF
>few|TRBV20-1|TRBD2|TRBJ2-7
TGCAGTGTACGGCGAGGGACTAGCGGGGCCTACGAGCAGTACTTC
CSVRRGTSGAYEQYF
>many|TRBV7-2|NA|TRBJ1-2
TGTGCCAGCAGCTTAGAGCTAGGATTAGTCCCAACGGGAGGCTACACCTTC
CASSLELGLVPTGGYTF
>NA|TRBV20-1|TRBD2|TRBJ2-1
TGCAGTGCTACGGTAGCGGGAGGGGCCTACAATGAGCAGTTCTTC
CSATVAGGAYNEQFF
>NA|TRBV7-9|NA|TRBJ2-5
TGTGCCAGCAGCTTAAGCGACTCCTCTGAGGAGACCCAGTACTTC
CASSLSDSSEETQYF
>few|TRBV6-2/TRBV6-3|NA|TRBJ1-5
TGTGCCAGCAGTTCAGGGATGAGTCAGCCCCAGCATTTT
CASSSGMSQPQHF
>NA|TRBV24-1|NA|TRBJ1-2
TGTGCCACCAGTGATTTAAGTGCCTCACATCAGTGCTACACCTTC
CATSDLSASHQCYTF
>NA|TRBV28|NA|TRBJ2-1
TGTGCCAGCAGGTTCGGGACTGGGGGGAATGAGCAGTTCTTC
CASRFGTGGNEQFF
>NA|TRBV3-1|TRBD2|TRBJ2-1
TGTGCCAGCAGCCGATACAGGTTAGCGGGAGCCTTCAATGAGCAGTTCTTC
CASSRYRLAGAFNEQFF
>NA|TRBV5-1|NA|TRBJ2-3
TGCGCCAGCACCCCATCAACGGGGTTTGGAACAGATACGCAGTATTTT
CASTPSTGFGTDTQYF
>NA|TRBV10-3|TRBD2|TRBJ2-2
TGTGCCAGACATAGCGGGGGGGCCACCGGGGAGCGGTTTTTT
CARHSGGATGERFF
>many|TRBV7-7|NA|TRBJ2-5
TGTGCCAGCAGCCTCCTCGTGCGCGAGACCCAGTACTTC
CASSLLVRETQYF
>NA|TRBV28|TRBD1|TRBJ2-1
TGTGCCAGCAGTTTCGGATCCGGGACAGGGGGCGCGGAAGAGCAGTTCTTC
CASSFGSGTGGAEEQFF
>NA|TRBV29-1|TRBD1|TRBJ1-1
TGCAGCGTGGTAGGGACAGCGAGGACTGAAGCTTTCTTT
CSVVGTARTEAFF
>NA|TRBV4-1|NA|TRBJ2-5
TGCGCCAGCAGCCAAGATTGGGGATTTCAAGAGACCCAGTACTTC
CASSQDWGFQETQYF